The clone carrying this T cell receptor (beta chain) has ten or more counts. The antigen is not known. Trimming left V 4 bases short and J 4 bases short, with 7 bases between. Germline V lookup: CDR1 SQVTM, CDR2 ANQGSEA. CDR3 size: 11 residues. TCRdb reprocessed the 5' RACE reads via MiXCR and lists one record per CDR3 protein. The sample lists roughly 50,000 distinct CDR3 sequences; 6.2% were seen once. The data belong to a study of early T cells in non-severe SARS-CoV-2 infection. Regarding the study as a whole: VDJdb matching favored anti-spike CD8 responses, missing private and CD4 specificities.

The specimen was whole blood, collected at baseline. This clonotype originated in an adult who was a healthcare worker with PCR-confirmed SARS-CoV-2 infection or an uninfected control (not recorded which). This chain links TRBV29-1 with TRBJ1-1, with D unclear. In nucleotides, the CDR3 is TGCAGCGTTGTGTGGGGCACTGAAGCTTTCTTT. Translation: CSVVWGTEAFF. The full variable domain, with the rest looked up from reference TRBV29-1 and TRBJ1-1, is SAVISQKPSRDICQRGTSLTIQCQVDSQVTMMFWYRQQPGQSLTLIATANQGSEATYESGFVIDKFPISRPNLTFSTLTVSNMSPEDSSIYLCSVVWGTEAFFGQGTRLTVV.